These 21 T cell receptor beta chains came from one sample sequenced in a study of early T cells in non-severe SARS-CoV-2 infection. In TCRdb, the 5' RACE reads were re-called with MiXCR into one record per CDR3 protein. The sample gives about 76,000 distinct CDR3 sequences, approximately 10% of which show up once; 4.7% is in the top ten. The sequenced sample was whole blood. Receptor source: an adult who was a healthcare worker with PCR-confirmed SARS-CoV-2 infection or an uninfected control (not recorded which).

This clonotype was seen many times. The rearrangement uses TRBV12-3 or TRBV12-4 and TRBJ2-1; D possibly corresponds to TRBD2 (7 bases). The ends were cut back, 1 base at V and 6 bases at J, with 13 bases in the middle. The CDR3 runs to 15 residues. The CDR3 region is CASSLVQAGANEQFF. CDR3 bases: TGTGCCAGCAGTTTAGTACAGGCGGGGGCCAATGAGCAGTTCTTC.

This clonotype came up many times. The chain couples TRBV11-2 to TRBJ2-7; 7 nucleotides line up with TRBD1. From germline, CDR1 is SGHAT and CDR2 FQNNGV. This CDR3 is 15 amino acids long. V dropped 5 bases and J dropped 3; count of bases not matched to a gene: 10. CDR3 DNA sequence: TGTGCCAGCAGCCCCCAAGGGACAGACCTCTACGAGCAGTACTTC. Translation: CASSPQGTDLYEQYF.

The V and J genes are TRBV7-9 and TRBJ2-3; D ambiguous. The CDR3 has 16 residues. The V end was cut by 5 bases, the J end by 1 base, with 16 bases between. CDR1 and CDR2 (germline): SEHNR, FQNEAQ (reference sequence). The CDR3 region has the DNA TGTGCCAGCAGCCCCCGGAGCGAGGCCCGCACAGATACGCAGTATTTT. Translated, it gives CASSPRSEARTDTQYF.

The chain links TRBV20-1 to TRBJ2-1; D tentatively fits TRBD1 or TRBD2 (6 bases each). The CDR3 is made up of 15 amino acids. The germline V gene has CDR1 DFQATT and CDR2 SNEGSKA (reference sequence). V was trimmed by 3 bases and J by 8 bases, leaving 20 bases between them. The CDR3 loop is CSASLVGGRSHEQFF. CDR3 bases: TGCAGTGCTAGTCTCGTGGGGGGCCGTAGTCATGAGCAGTTCTTC.

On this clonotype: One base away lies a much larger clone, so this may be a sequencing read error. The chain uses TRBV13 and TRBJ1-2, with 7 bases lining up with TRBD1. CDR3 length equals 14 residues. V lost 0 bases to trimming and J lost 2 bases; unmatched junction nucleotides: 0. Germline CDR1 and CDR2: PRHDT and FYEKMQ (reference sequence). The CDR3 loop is CASSLGTGNYGYTF. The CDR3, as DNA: TGTGCCAGCAGCTTAGGGACAGGGAACTATGGCTACACCTTC.

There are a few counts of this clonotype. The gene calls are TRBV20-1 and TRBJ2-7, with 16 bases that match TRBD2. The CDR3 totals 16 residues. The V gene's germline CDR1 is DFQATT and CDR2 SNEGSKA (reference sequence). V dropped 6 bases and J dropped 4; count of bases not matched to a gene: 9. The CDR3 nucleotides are TGCAGTGCAACCGGGACTAGCGGGGGGGCCATGTACGAGCAGTACTTC. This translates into CSATGTSGGAMYEQYF.

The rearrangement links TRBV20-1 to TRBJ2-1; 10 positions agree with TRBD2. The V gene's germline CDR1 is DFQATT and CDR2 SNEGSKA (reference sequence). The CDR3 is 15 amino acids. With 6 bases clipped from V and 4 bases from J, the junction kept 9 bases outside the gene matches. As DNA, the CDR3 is TGCAGTGCCCCCCCATCTAGCGGGGGATACAATGAGCAGTTCTTC. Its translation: CSAPPSSGGYNEQFF.

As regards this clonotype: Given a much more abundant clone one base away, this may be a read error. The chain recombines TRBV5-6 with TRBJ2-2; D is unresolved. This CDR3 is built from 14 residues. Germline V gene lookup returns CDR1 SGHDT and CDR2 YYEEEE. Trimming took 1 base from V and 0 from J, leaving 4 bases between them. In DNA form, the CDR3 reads TGTGCCAGCAGCTTGCCGGCGAACACCGGGGAGCTGTTTTTT. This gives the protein CASSLPANTGELFF.

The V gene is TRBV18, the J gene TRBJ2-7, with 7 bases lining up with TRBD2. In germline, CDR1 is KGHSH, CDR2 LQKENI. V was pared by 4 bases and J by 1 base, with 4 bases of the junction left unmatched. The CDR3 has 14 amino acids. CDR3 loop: CASSLPGLSYEQYF. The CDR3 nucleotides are TGTGCCAGCTCACTGCCGGGACTATCCTACGAGCAGTACTTC.

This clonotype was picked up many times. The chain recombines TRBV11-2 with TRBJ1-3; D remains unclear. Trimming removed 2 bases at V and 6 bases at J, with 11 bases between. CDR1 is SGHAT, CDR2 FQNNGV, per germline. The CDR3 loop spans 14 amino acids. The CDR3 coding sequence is TGTGCCAGCAGCTTAAAGTCGTCTTTAAACACCATATATTTT. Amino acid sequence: CASSLKSSLNTIYF.

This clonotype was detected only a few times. CDR3 in amino acids: CASSPSPNSPLHF. DNA of the CDR3: TGCGCCAGCAGCCCCTCGCCTAATTCACCCCTCCACTTT. The chain combines TRBV5-1 with TRBJ1-6; no definite D call. The germline V and J ends were trimmed by 4 bases and 6 bases, with 8 bases remaining between them. Germline V gene sequence: CDR1 SGHRS, CDR2 YFSETQ. The CDR3 sequence is 13 residues long.

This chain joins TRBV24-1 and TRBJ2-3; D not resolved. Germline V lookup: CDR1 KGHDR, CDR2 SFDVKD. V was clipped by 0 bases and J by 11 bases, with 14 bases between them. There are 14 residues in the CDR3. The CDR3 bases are TGTGCCACCAGTGATTTGGTGTCGTGGAGTGGGCAGTATTTT. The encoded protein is CATSDLVSWSGQYF.

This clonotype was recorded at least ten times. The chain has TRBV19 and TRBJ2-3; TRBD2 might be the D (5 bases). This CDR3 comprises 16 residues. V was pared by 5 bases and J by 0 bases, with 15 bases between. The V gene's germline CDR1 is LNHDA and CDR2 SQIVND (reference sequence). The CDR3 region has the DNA TGTGCCAGTAGTTCCCGCGGAGGACTCAGCACAGATACGCAGTATTTT. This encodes CASSSRGGLSTDTQYF.

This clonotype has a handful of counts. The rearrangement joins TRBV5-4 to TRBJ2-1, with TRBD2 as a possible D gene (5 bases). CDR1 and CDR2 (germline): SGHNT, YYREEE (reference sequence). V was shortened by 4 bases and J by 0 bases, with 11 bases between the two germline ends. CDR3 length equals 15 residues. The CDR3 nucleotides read TGTGCCAGCAGCCCGGACGGAGGCTCCTACAATGAGCAGTTCTTC. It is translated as CASSPDGGSYNEQFF.

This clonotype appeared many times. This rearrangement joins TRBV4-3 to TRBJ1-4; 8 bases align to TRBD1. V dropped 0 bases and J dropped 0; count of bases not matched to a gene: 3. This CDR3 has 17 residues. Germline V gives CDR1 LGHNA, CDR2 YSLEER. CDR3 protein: CASSQDTGGSTNEKLFF. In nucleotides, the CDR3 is TGCGCCAGCAGCCAAGACACAGGGGGATCAACTAATGAAAAACTGTTTTTT.

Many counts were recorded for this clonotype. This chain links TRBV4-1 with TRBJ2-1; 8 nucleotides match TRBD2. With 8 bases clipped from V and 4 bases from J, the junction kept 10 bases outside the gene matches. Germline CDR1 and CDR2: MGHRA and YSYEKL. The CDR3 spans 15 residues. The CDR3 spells CASRSSSGPYNEQFF. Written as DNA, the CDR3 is TGCGCCAGCCGAAGTTCTAGCGGGCCTTACAATGAGCAGTTCTTC.

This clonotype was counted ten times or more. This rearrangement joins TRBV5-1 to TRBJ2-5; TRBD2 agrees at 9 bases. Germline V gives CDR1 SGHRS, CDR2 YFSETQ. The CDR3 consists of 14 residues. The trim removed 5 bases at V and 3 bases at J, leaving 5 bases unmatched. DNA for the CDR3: TGCGCCAGCAGTCGTAGCGGGGGAGAAGAGACCCAGTACTTC. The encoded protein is CASSRSGGEETQYF. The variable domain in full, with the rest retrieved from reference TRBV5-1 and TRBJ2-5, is KAGVTQTPRYLIKTRGQQVTLSCSPISGHRSVSWYQQTPGQGLQFLFEYFSETQRNKGNFPGRFSGRQFSNSRSEMNVSTLELGDSALYLCASSRSGGEETQYFGPGTRLLVL.

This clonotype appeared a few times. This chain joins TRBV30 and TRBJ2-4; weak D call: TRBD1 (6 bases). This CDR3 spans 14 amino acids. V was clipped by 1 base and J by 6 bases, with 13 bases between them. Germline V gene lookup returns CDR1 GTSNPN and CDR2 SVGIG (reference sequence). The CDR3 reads CAWSEQDRTNIQYF. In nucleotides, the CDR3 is TGTGCCTGGAGTGAACAGGACAGAACAAACATTCAGTACTTC.

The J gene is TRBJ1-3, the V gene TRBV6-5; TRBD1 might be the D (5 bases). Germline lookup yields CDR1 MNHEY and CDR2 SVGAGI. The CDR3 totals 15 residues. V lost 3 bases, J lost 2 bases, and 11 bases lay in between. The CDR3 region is CASSYGAAAGNTIYF. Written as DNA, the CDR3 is TGTGCCAGCAGTTATGGGGCTGCAGCTGGAAACACCATATATTTT.

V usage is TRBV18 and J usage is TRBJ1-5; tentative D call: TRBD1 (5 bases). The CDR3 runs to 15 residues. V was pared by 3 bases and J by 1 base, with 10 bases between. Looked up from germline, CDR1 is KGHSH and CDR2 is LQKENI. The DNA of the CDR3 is TGTGCCAGCTCACCGAACGGGGGAAGCAATCAGCCCCAGCATTTT. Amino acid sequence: CASSPNGGSNQPQHF. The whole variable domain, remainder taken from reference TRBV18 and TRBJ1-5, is NAGVMQNPRHLVRRRGQEARLRCSPMKGHSHVYWYRQLPEEGLKFMVYLQKENIIDESGMPKERFSAEFPKEGPSILRIQQVVRGDSAAYFCASSPNGGSNQPQHFGDGTRLSIL.

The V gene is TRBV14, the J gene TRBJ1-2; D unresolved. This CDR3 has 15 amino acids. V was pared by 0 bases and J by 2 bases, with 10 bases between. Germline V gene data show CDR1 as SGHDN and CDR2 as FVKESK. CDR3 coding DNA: TGTGCCAGCAGCCAAGAAGGTGGACGGAACTATGGCTACACCTTC. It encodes CASSQEGGRNYGYTF.